This T cell receptor beta chain was found in a study of blood T cell repertoires in COVID-19. This clone was recorded only once. Assay: immunoSEQ multiplex PCR; the TCRdb copy retains only in-frame clones and omits some. The sample lists 60,000 to 70,000 clones; 84% were seen once. V gave up 2 bases and J gave up 5 bases, with 7 bases separating them. This CDR3 region has 12 residues. Germline values: CDR1 SGHNT, CDR2 YYREEE (reference sequence). Sample: peripheral blood. V and J are TRBV5-4 and TRBJ1-1, with D possibly matching TRBD1 (5 bases). This clonotype was sampled from a man in his forties or fifties with active COVID-19. The CDR3 loop is CASSFRGTEAFF. The DNA of the CDR3 is TGTGCCAGCAGCTTCCGGGGGACTGAAGCTTTCTTT.